This T cell receptor beta chain was documented in a study of early T cells in non-severe SARS-CoV-2 infection. Study context: From unsorted whole blood, bulk RNA was sequenced, and the chains remained unpaired.

TCRdb analysed the 5' RACE reads with MiXCR anew, one entry per CDR3 protein. The sample carries about 45,000 distinct CDR3 sequences, about 9.9% recorded once. This clonotype was counted at least ten times. Per the germline V gene, CDR1 is LGHDT and CDR2 is YNNKEL (reference sequence). This CDR3 comprises 15 residues. The J segment lost 9 bases and the V segment lost 1 base, leaving 5 bases of the junction unmatched. Sequencing was carried out using whole blood. The rearrangement links TRBV3-1 to TRBJ1-6; TRBD1 agrees at 8 bases. This sequence was found in an adult who was a healthcare worker with PCR-confirmed SARS-CoV-2 infection or an uninfected control (not recorded which). CDR3 in DNA: TGTGCCAGCAGCCAAGTCGGTACAGGGGGTTCACCCCTCCACTTT. It translates to CASSQVGTGGSPLHF.